A selection of T cell receptor beta chains follows, all from one sample in a study of blood T cell repertoires in COVID-19. Generated by immunoSEQ multiplex PCR, the TCRdb table keeps only in-frame clones and is missing some. The repertoire includes under 200,000 clones, 70% to 85% of them detected once, and 4.5% to 6.5% sits in the top ten. Sequenced material: PBMCs or T cells enriched from blood (not recorded which). The origin of the receptors is a woman aged 60-75 years with acute COVID-19. CDR3s include the opening cysteine and the closing phenylalanine or tryptophan. Fields, in order: J gene, D gene, clone size, V gene, CDR3 DNA, CDR3 protein. A D gene is named only where the DNA matches it firmly. A row's size may be missing; if present it is once, few, many or a size class.

j_call: TRBJ1-6; d_call: TRBD1; clone_size: NA; v_call: TRBV19; cdr3_nt: TGTGCCAGTAGGGGGACAGACTATTCACCCCTCCACTTT; cdr3_aa: CASRGTDYSPLHF
j_call: TRBJ1-3; d_call: TRBD1; clone_size: once; v_call: TRBV7-2; cdr3_nt: TGTGCCAGCAGCTTACAAACAGGGGCTGGAAACACCATATATTTT; cdr3_aa: CASSLQTGAGNTIYF
j_call: TRBJ2-3; d_call: NA; clone_size: once; v_call: TRBV9; cdr3_nt: TGTGCCAGCAGCCCCCCCTCGTCATTGCAGGCGAGCACAGATACGCAGTATTTT; cdr3_aa: CASSPPSSLQASTDTQYF
j_call: TRBJ1-1; d_call: NA; clone_size: NA; v_call: TRBV19; cdr3_nt: TGTGCCAGTAGCTACGACAGGCGGACTGAAGCTTTCTTT; cdr3_aa: CASSYDRRTEAFF
j_call: TRBJ2-3; d_call: TRBD2; clone_size: NA; v_call: TRBV5-1; cdr3_nt: TGCGCCAGCAGCAATAGACCTAGCGGGACTAGCACAGATACGCAGTATTTT; cdr3_aa: CASSNRPSGTSTDTQYF
j_call: TRBJ2-7; d_call: NA; clone_size: few; v_call: TRBV6-5; cdr3_nt: TGTGCCAGCAATCGAGGGTCCGCCTACGAGCAGTACTTC; cdr3_aa: CASNRGSAYEQYF
j_call: TRBJ2-7; d_call: TRBD1; clone_size: NA; v_call: TRBV29-1; cdr3_nt: TGCAGCGCCGGGACAGGGTATCCGGGACTCTACGAGCAGTACTTC; cdr3_aa: CSAGTGYPGLYEQYF
j_call: TRBJ1-2; d_call: NA; clone_size: NA; v_call: TRBV27; cdr3_nt: TGTGCCAGCAGTCATTCCCCCCGGGATGGCTACACCTTC; cdr3_aa: CASSHSPRDGYTF
j_call: TRBJ1-1; d_call: NA; clone_size: NA; v_call: TRBV28; cdr3_nt: TGTGCCAGCAGGCCAACTCGCACTGAAGCTTTCTTT; cdr3_aa: CASRPTRTEAFF
j_call: TRBJ2-5; d_call: TRBD1; clone_size: NA; v_call: TRBV4-3; cdr3_nt: TGCGCCAGCAGCCTTCAGGGGGCTGGGGAGACCCAGTACTTC; cdr3_aa: CASSLQGAGETQYF
j_call: TRBJ1-5; d_call: NA; clone_size: NA; v_call: TRBV30; cdr3_nt: TGTGCCTGGAGACTCCGGGACATTTATCAGCCCCAGCATTTT; cdr3_aa: CAWRLRDIYQPQHF
j_call: TRBJ2-5; d_call: TRBD2; clone_size: NA; v_call: TRBV24-1; cdr3_nt: TGTGCCACCAGTGATTACGGGACTAGCGGGGGATACCAAGAGACCCAGTACTTC; cdr3_aa: CATSDYGTSGGYQETQYF
j_call: TRBJ1-3; d_call: NA; clone_size: NA; v_call: TRBV11-2; cdr3_nt: TGTGCCAGCAGCTTAGACCGGTCTGGAAACACCATATATTTT; cdr3_aa: CASSLDRSGNTIYF
j_call: TRBJ2-5; d_call: NA; clone_size: NA; v_call: TRBV11-2; cdr3_nt: TGTGCCAGCAGCTTAGACGGACTATCGTACCAAGAGACCCAGTACTTC; cdr3_aa: CASSLDGLSYQETQYF
j_call: TRBJ1-1; d_call: NA; clone_size: NA; v_call: TRBV3-1/TRBV3-2; cdr3_nt: TGTGCCAGCGGAGACAGACCGAACACTGAAGCTTTCTTT; cdr3_aa: CASGDRPNTEAFF
j_call: TRBJ2-1; d_call: NA; clone_size: NA; v_call: TRBV4-1; cdr3_nt: TGCGCCAGCAGCCCCTTTGTGGGACTCAATGAGCAGTTCTTC; cdr3_aa: CASSPFVGLNEQFF
j_call: TRBJ1-4; d_call: TRBD1; clone_size: NA; v_call: TRBV29-1; cdr3_nt: TGCAGCGTTGGAGTGGACAGGGGTGAAAAACTGTTTTTT; cdr3_aa: CSVGVDRGEKLFF
j_call: TRBJ1-1; d_call: TRBD1; clone_size: NA; v_call: TRBV6-5; cdr3_nt: TGTGCCAGCAGTTACTCCGGGACAGTCAACACTGAAGCTTTCTTT; cdr3_aa: CASSYSGTVNTEAFF
j_call: TRBJ2-1; d_call: NA; clone_size: NA; v_call: TRBV10-3; cdr3_nt: TGTGCCATCAGGAGGGAGGTTAATGAGCAGTTCTTC; cdr3_aa: CAIRREVNEQFF
j_call: TRBJ2-1; d_call: NA; clone_size: NA; v_call: TRBV4-1; cdr3_nt: TGCGCCAGCAGCCAAGAAAAGACTAGCAATGAGCAGTTCTTC; cdr3_aa: CASSQEKTSNEQFF
j_call: TRBJ1-6; d_call: NA; clone_size: NA; v_call: TRBV19; cdr3_nt: TGTGCCAGTAGGAAGGAGGTCTCGGGTTCACCCCTCCACTTT; cdr3_aa: CASRKEVSGSPLHF
j_call: TRBJ2-1; d_call: TRBD2; clone_size: NA; v_call: TRBV6-2/TRBV6-3; cdr3_nt: TGTGCCAGCAGTTTAGTTAGTGGGAGGGAAAAGCGGAATGAGCAGTTCTTC; cdr3_aa: CASSLVSGREKRNEQFF
j_call: TRBJ2-5; d_call: NA; clone_size: NA; v_call: TRBV7-2; cdr3_nt: TGTGCCAGCAGCTTATCTGGGCGGGCCGGGCAAGAGACCCAGTACTTC; cdr3_aa: CASSLSGRAGQETQYF
j_call: TRBJ1-1; d_call: NA; clone_size: NA; v_call: TRBV5-1; cdr3_nt: TGCGCCAGCAGCTTGGCCCAGGGCAACACTGAAGCTTTCTTT; cdr3_aa: CASSLAQGNTEAFF
j_call: TRBJ1-5; d_call: NA; clone_size: NA; v_call: TRBV7-9; cdr3_nt: TGTGCCAGCAGCTTAGCTCAAGGGACATACAATCAGCCCCAGCATTTT; cdr3_aa: CASSLAQGTYNQPQHF
j_call: TRBJ2-1; d_call: NA; clone_size: NA; v_call: TRBV9; cdr3_nt: TGTGCCAGCAGCGTAGGAGGCGGAGGGTACAATGAGCAGTTCTTC; cdr3_aa: CASSVGGGGYNEQFF
j_call: TRBJ2-7; d_call: TRBD2; clone_size: NA; v_call: TRBV16; cdr3_nt: TGTGCCAGCACCCGCCAGCGGGAGGCCTACGAGCAGTACTTC; cdr3_aa: CASTRQREAYEQYF
j_call: TRBJ1-1; d_call: TRBD1; clone_size: NA; v_call: TRBV12-3/TRBV12-4; cdr3_nt: TGTGCCAGCAGTCCGGCAGGGGGCACTGAAGCTTTCTTT; cdr3_aa: CASSPAGGTEAFF
j_call: TRBJ2-5; d_call: TRBD1; clone_size: NA; v_call: TRBV15; cdr3_nt: TGTGCCACCAGCAGAGATGAGGTCAGGGGGGAGACCCAGTACTTC; cdr3_aa: CATSRDEVRGETQYF
j_call: TRBJ1-4; d_call: NA; clone_size: NA; v_call: TRBV7-2; cdr3_nt: TGTGCCAGCAGCCTCGGGTCATGGGAGAGGGAAAAACTGTTTTTT; cdr3_aa: CASSLGSWEREKLFF
j_call: TRBJ1-2; d_call: TRBD1; clone_size: NA; v_call: TRBV7-8; cdr3_nt: TGTGCCAGCAGCCGGACTCAACAGGGGGCTTTGTATGGCTACACCTTC; cdr3_aa: CASSRTQQGALYGYTF
j_call: TRBJ1-2; d_call: TRBD1; clone_size: NA; v_call: TRBV7-2; cdr3_nt: TGTGCCAGCAGCCCCGCGACAGGGGCCGAGGGCTACACCTTC; cdr3_aa: CASSPATGAEGYTF
j_call: TRBJ1-2; d_call: NA; clone_size: NA; v_call: TRBV29-1; cdr3_nt: TGCAGCGTTGAAGGCAGGGACACCTTC; cdr3_aa: CSVEGRDTF
j_call: TRBJ2-1; d_call: TRBD1; clone_size: NA; v_call: TRBV19; cdr3_nt: TGTGCCAGTAGTCTCCAGACAGGGGCCTACAATGAGCAGTTCTTC; cdr3_aa: CASSLQTGAYNEQFF
j_call: TRBJ1-4; d_call: NA; clone_size: NA; v_call: TRBV30; cdr3_nt: TGTGCCTGGGCCCAGCGGGGGCGAGATGAAAAACTGTTTTTT; cdr3_aa: CAWAQRGRDEKLFF
j_call: TRBJ2-5; d_call: NA; clone_size: NA; v_call: TRBV11-2; cdr3_nt: TGTGCCAGCAGCGGCAACCAAGAGACCCAGTACTTC; cdr3_aa: CASSGNQETQYF
j_call: TRBJ1-1; d_call: NA; clone_size: NA; v_call: TRBV14; cdr3_nt: TGTGCCAGCAGCCAAGACCCCGGGGAGGAAGAAGCTTTCTTT; cdr3_aa: CASSQDPGEEEAFF
j_call: TRBJ1-2; d_call: TRBD1; clone_size: NA; v_call: TRBV28; cdr3_nt: TGTGCCAGCAACCTGGGAACCGGGACAGGGTATGGCTACACCTTC; cdr3_aa: CASNLGTGTGYGYTF
j_call: TRBJ1-1; d_call: TRBD1; clone_size: NA; v_call: TRBV30; cdr3_nt: TGTGCCTGGATTCAGGGGGCTAGGTGGGATTTGAACACTGAAGCTTTCTTT; cdr3_aa: CAWIQGARWDLNTEAFF
j_call: TRBJ2-7; d_call: NA; clone_size: NA; v_call: TRBV7-2; cdr3_nt: TGTGCCAGCAGCGCCGGGGTGCGGGAGCAGTACTTC; cdr3_aa: CASSAGVREQYF
j_call: TRBJ1-2; d_call: NA; clone_size: few; v_call: TRBV5-4; cdr3_nt: TGTGCCAGCAGCTTAGGTCGGGGGTCAAATGGCTACACCTTC; cdr3_aa: CASSLGRGSNGYTF
j_call: TRBJ1-3; d_call: NA; clone_size: NA; v_call: TRBV4-3; cdr3_nt: TGCGCCAGCAGCCAAGATAACTCTGGAAACACCATATATTTT; cdr3_aa: CASSQDNSGNTIYF
j_call: TRBJ2-2; d_call: NA; clone_size: few; v_call: TRBV9; cdr3_nt: TGTGCCAGCAGCGTAGCCGCTCGAGGGATGGGCACCGGGGAGCTGTTTTTT; cdr3_aa: CASSVAARGMGTGELFF
j_call: TRBJ1-3; d_call: NA; clone_size: NA; v_call: TRBV5-1; cdr3_nt: TGCGCCAGCAGCCCCGGACAGAGCTCTGGAAACACCATATATTTT; cdr3_aa: CASSPGQSSGNTIYF
j_call: TRBJ2-7; d_call: NA; clone_size: NA; v_call: TRBV18; cdr3_nt: TGTGCCAGCTCACCACCAGCGCTAGCCGGGGAGCAGTACTTC; cdr3_aa: CASSPPALAGEQYF
j_call: TRBJ1-4; d_call: TRBD1; clone_size: NA; v_call: TRBV10-3; cdr3_nt: TGTGCCATCAGTGAGGGCCAGGGGGAGTTCGGAACTAATGAAAAACTGTTTTTT; cdr3_aa: CAISEGQGEFGTNEKLFF
j_call: TRBJ2-2; d_call: NA; clone_size: NA; v_call: TRBV2; cdr3_nt: TGTGCCAGCAGTGCGGACACCGGGGAGCTGTTTTTT; cdr3_aa: CASSADTGELFF